The 9 T cell receptor beta chains below all came from one sample that was sequenced in a study of a mutant IDH1 vaccine in newly diagnosed glioma. Data came from immunoSEQ multiplex PCR; TCRdb stores just in-frame clones and leaves some out. Seen here are 35,000 to 40,000 clones, approximately 80% observed once, and the top ten hold 5.1%. The antigens for these receptors are not known. Time point of the sample: week 23, last vaccination. Alongside topical imiquimod, each dose of vaccine comprised 300 ug of mutant IDH1 20-mer peptide. This material consisted of PBMCs, taken from a glioma patient whose treatment included an IDH1 peptide vaccine. Source of these receptors: a middle-aged man with glioma.

This chain links TRBV6-6 with TRBJ2-7; TRBD1 agrees at 10 bases. This CDR3 is 14 amino acids long. Germline CDR1 MNHNY, CDR2 SVGAGI (reference sequence). The V and J ends lost 5 bases and 6 bases, in that order; junction bases with no gene match: 7. CDR3 in amino acids: CASSLGTGAAEQYF. DNA for the CDR3: TGTGCCAGCAGTCTAGGGACAGGGGCGGCCGAGCAGTACTTC.

The V call is TRBV7-6, the J call TRBJ2-7; D remains ambiguous. Germline lookup yields CDR1 SGHVS and CDR2 FNYEAQ. The length of the CDR3 is 13 residues. V dropped 2 bases and J dropped 2 bases, with 7 bases sitting between them. CDR3 sequence reads: CASSLLQTYEQYF. CDR3 DNA: TGTGCCAGCAGCTTACTACAAACCTACGAGCAGTACTTC.

The chain couples TRBV19 to TRBJ1-1, with 7 bases identical to TRBD1. J lost 11 bases, V lost 3 bases, and 6 bases had no gene match. This CDR3 region has 12 residues. Germline V gives CDR1 LNHDA, CDR2 SQIVND (reference sequence). As DNA, the CDR3 is TGTGCCAGTAGTATTCTCGACAGGGCGGCTTTCTTT. Translation: CASSILDRAAFF.

J is TRBJ2-3 and V is TRBV28, with unresolved D. Trimming removed 3 bases at V and 4 bases at J, with 11 bases between. Germline V gene sequence: CDR1 MDHEN, CDR2 SYDVKM. The CDR3 consists of 14 residues. The chain's CDR3 is CASSFVSGSDTQYF. CDR3 bases: TGTGCCAGCAGTTTCGTATCCGGTTCAGATACGCAGTATTTT.

This chain uses TRBV7-2 with TRBJ2-1, with 8 bases identical to TRBD2. The CDR3 totals 15 residues. V lost 5 bases, J lost 9 bases, and 12 bases stayed unmatched. Germline V gene lookup returns CDR1 SGHTA and CDR2 FQGNSA. The CDR3 loop reads CASSRNSGGMLEQFF. The CDR3 region has the DNA TGTGCCAGCAGCCGCAATTCGGGGGGGATGCTTGAGCAGTTCTTC. Variable domain in full (rest from reference TRBV7-2 and TRBJ2-1): GAGVSQSPSNKVTEKGKDVELRCDPISGHTALYWYRQSLGQGLEFLIYFQGNSAPDKSGLPSDRFSAERTGGSVSTLTIQRTQQEDSAVYLCASSRNSGGMLEQFFGPGTRLTVL.

This clone was counted between two and nine times. The rearrangement joins TRBV4-2 to TRBJ1-5; 11 nucleotides agree with TRBD1. The CDR3 is 15 amino acids. Germline CDR1 is LGHNA and CDR2 is YNFKEQ. J gave up 6 bases and V 0 bases, and 1 base lay outside the gene matches. CDR3 bases: TGTGCCAGCAGCCAAGAAGGACAGGGGGCTCAGCCCCAGCATTTT. Amino acid sequence: CASSQEGQGAQPQHF.

This sequence joins TRBV9 and TRBJ1-2; D ambiguous. Germline V lookup: CDR1 SGDLS, CDR2 YYNGEE. The CDR3 runs to 14 residues. Trimming left V 4 bases short and J 3 bases short, with 13 bases between. CDR3 sequence reads: CASSSQPGDYGYTF. The CDR3, as DNA: TGTGCCAGCAGCTCCCAGCCCGGGGACTATGGCTACACCTTC.

V is TRBV4-3 and J is TRBJ2-5, with D possibly TRBD2 on 7 matching bases. V dropped 3 bases and J dropped 6 bases, with 11 bases sitting between them. The CDR3 runs 13 residues. The germline CDR1 and CDR2 sequences are LGHNA and YSLEER. The CDR3 DNA is TGCGCCAGCAGCCAGAGGGGGGGACAGACCCAGTACTTC. It yields the protein CASSQRGGQTQYF.

The chain couples TRBV11-1 to TRBJ2-1, with TRBD2 matching 7 bases. This CDR3 contains 15 residues. Germline V lookup: CDR1 SGHAT, CDR2 FQDESV (reference sequence). Trimming cost V 7 bases and J 7 bases; bases outside gene matches: 13. The CDR3 region has the DNA TGTGCCAGCAAGTTGTGGGAGGGCCTAAATAATGAGCAGTTCTTC. It translates to CASKLWEGLNNEQFF.